These 3 T cell receptor beta chains came from one sample sequenced in a study of T cells in women clearing cervical HPV infection. TCRdb's copy holds only in-frame clones and misses some; the assay was immunoSEQ multiplex PCR. This listing includes about 35,000 clones. The sample consisted of blood buffy coat. The receptor source for this set is a woman aged 18 to 75 with a cervical HPV16 infection that either progressed to CIN3+ or cleared (not recorded which).

For this clone: The read ends 3 residues shy of where the CDR3 ends; the end is completed using the germline J gene. The rearrangement links TRBV5-1 to TRBJ2-7; a possible D gene is TRBD1 (5 bases). Trimming left V 0 bases short and J 4 bases short, with 14 bases between. The CDR3 covers 15 residues. Germline V gene lookup returns CDR1 SGHRS and CDR2 YFSETQ. The part of the CDR3 DNA that was read is TGCGCCAGCAGCTTGGTGCAGGGCGGATCGTACGAG. Translation gives CASSLVQGGSYE. The entire CDR3 reads CASSLVQGGSYEQYF.

As for this clone: The observed sequence ends 3 residues before the CDR3 terminus, with the missing tail filled in from the germline J gene. The chain combines TRBV7-9 with TRBJ1-1, with TRBD1 as a possible D gene (6 bases). Germline V gives CDR1 SEHNR, CDR2 FQNEAQ (reference sequence). CDR3 length: 14 residues. The part of the CDR3 DNA that was read is TGTGCCAGCAGCTTATTCAAGGGGGAAGAGACA. Translating gives CASSLFKGEET. The whole CDR3 sequence is CASSLFKGEETAFF.

Concerning this clone: The read ends 3 residues before the CDR3 terminus; that terminus is restored from the germline J gene. The chain recombines TRBV4-1 with TRBJ2-4; TRBD2 matches at 10 bases. V gave up 1 base and J gave up 0 bases; unmatched junction bases: 6. Germline V gene sequence: CDR1 MGHRA, CDR2 YSYEKL. CDR3 length: 18 amino acids. This CDR3 is CASSQGLAGALAKNIQYF. The covered CDR3 bases are TGCGCCAGCAGCCAAGGTCTAGCGGGAGCCTTAGCCAAAAACATT.